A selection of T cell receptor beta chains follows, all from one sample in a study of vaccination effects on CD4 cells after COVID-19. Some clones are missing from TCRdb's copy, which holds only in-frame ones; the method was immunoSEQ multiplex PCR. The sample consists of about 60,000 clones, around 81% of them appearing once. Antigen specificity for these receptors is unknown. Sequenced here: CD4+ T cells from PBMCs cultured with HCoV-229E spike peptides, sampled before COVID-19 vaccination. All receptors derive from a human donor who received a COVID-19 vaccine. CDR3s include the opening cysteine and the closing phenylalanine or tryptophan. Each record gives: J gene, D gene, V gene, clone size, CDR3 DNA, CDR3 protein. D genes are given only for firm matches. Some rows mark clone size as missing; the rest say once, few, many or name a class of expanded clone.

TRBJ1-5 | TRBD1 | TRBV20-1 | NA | TGCAGTGCTAGTAGACAGGGAAGTCAGCCCCAGCATTTT | CSASRQGSQPQHF
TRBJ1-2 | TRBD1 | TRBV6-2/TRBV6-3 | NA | TGTGCCAGCAGTCGGACAGGGAACTATGGCTACACCTTC | CASSRTGNYGYTF
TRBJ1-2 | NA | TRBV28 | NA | TGTGCCAGTCTGACAGGAGGGGTTGGCTACACCTTC | CASLTGGVGYTF
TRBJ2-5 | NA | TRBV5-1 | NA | TGCGCCAGCAGCTTGGGAACAGGGGGGGCCCAAGAGACCCAGTACTTC | CASSLGTGGAQETQYF
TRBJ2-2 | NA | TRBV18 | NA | TGTGCCAGCTCACCACAGGGGACCACCGGGGAGCTGTTTTTT | CASSPQGTTGELFF
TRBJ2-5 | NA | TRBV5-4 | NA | TGTGCCAGCAGCTTGGCCAAGAGGGGAGATGAGACCCAGTACTTC | CASSLAKRGDETQYF
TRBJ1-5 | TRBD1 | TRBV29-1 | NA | TGCAGCGTGTCACAGGGGATCTATCAGCCCCAGCATTTT | CSVSQGIYQPQHF
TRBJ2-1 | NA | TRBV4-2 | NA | TGTGCCAGCAGCCAAGCCCCCAGAACCCAAAATTCCTACAATGAGCAGTTCTTC | CASSQAPRTQNSYNEQFF
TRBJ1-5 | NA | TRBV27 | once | TGTGCCAGCAGTTTCAGGGGATCGGGCAATCAGCCCCAGCATTTT | CASSFRGSGNQPQHF
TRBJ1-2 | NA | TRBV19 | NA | TGTGCCAGCGACAGTAATAACTATGGCTACACCTTC | CASDSNNYGYTF